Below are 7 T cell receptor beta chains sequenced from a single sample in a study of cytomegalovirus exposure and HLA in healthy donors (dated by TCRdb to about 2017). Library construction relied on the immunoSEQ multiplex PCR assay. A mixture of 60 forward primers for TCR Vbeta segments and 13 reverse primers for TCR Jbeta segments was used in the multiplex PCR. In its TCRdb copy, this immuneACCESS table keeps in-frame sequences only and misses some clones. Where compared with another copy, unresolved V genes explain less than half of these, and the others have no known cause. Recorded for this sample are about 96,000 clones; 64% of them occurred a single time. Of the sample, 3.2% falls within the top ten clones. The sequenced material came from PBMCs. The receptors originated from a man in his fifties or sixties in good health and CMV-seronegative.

CDR3: CASGGASGNTDTQYF. In DNA form, the CDR3 reads TGCGCCAGCGGCGGGGCTAGCGGAAACACAGATACGCAGTATTTT. The chain has TRBV4-1 and TRBJ2-3; 7 nucleotides match TRBD2. The trim removed 8 bases at V and 2 bases at J, leaving 10 bases unmatched. The germline CDR1 and CDR2 sequences are MGHRA and YSYEKL. The CDR3 is made up of 15 amino acids.

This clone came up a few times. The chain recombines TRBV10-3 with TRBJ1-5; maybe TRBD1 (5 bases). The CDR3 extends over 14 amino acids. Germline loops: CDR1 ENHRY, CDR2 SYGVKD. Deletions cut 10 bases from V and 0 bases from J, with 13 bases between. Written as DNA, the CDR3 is TGTGCCACCGGGGGGAGTGTTAGCAATCAGCCCCAGCATTTT. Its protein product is CATGGSVSNQPQHF.

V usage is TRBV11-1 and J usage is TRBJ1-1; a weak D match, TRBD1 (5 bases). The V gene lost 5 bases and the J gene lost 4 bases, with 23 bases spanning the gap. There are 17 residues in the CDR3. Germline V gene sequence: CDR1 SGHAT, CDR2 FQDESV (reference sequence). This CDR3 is CASSARGVEGKGTEAFF. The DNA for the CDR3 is TGTGCCAGCAGCGCCCGGGGCGTGGAGGGTAAGGGCACTGAAGCTTTCTTT.

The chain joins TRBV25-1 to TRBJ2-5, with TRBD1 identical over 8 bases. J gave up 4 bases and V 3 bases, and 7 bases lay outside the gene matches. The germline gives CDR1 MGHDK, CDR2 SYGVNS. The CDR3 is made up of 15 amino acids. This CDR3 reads CASSEPGGFRETQYF. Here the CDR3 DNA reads TGTGCCAGCAGTGAGCCAGGGGGCTTTAGAGAGACCCAGTACTTC. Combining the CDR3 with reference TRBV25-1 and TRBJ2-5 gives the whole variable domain EADIYQTPRYLVIGTGKKITLECSQTMGHDKMYWYQQDPGMELHLIHYSYGVNSTEKGDLSSESTVSRIRTEHFPLTLESARPSHTSQYLCASSEPGGFRETQYFGPGTRLLVL.

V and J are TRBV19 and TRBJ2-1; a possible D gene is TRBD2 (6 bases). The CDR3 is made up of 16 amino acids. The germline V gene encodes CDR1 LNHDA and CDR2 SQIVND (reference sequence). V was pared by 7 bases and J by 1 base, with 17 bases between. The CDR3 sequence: CASTPVGGGSYNEQFF. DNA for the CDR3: TGTGCCAGTACTCCAGTTGGGGGAGGTTCCTACAATGAGCAGTTCTTC.

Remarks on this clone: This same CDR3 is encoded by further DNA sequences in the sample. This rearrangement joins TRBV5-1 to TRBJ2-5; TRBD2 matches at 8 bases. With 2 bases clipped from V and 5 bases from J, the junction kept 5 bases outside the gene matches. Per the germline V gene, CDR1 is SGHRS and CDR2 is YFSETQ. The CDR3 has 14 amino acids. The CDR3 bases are TGCGCCAGCAGCTTAGGGACTAGTGGGGAGACCCAGTACTTC. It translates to CASSLGTSGETQYF.

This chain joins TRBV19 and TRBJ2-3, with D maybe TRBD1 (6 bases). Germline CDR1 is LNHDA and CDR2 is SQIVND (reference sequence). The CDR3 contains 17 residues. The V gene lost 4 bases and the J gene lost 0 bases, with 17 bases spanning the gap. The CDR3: CASSTTYRVWSTDTQYF. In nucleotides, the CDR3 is TGTGCCAGTAGTACCACATACAGGGTATGGAGCACAGATACGCAGTATTTT.